Each of the 18 T cell receptor beta chains below was sequenced from the same sample in a study of blood T cells in healthy people across ages. The authors ran a second PCR of roughly 6 to 12 cycles using a sample-barcoded 5' primer and a J-beta primer mix. TCRdb ran MiXCR on the 5' RACE reads and lists one entry per CDR3 protein. The sample has some 730,000 distinct CDR3 sequences, 22% seen once. Material: blood. These receptors all stem from a man between 65 and 79 years old in good health.

The V and J genes are TRBV29-1 and TRBJ1-1; D perhaps matches TRBD1 (6 bases). Germline V CDR1 and CDR2: SQVTM, ANQGSEA. The CDR3 has 13 residues. The V and J ends lost 4 bases and 4 bases respectively, with 13 bases between them. CDR3: CSVGAQGTTEAFF. In DNA, the CDR3 is TGCAGCGTTGGGGCGCAGGGGACCACTGAAGCTTTCTTT.

The chain carries TRBV12-3 or TRBV12-4 and TRBJ2-1, with D unresolved. The ends were cut back, 4 bases at V and 4 bases at J, with 14 bases in the middle. The CDR3 runs to 15 residues. The CDR3 sequence: CASSSLTNPYNEQFF. CDR3 in DNA: TGTGCCAGCAGTTCTTTAACAAACCCATACAATGAGCAGTTCTTC.

This clonotype was seen more than once but under ten times. Here the CDR3 DNA reads TGTGCCAGCAGCCCCTACAACACAAACACTCCAGAAGCTTTCTTT. Protein sequence: CASSPYNTNTPEAFF. The V and J genes are TRBV11-2 and TRBJ1-1; D gene ambiguous. V was pared by 5 bases and J by 8 bases, with 21 bases between. CDR1 SGHAT and CDR2 FQNNGV come from the germline V gene. The CDR3 has 15 amino acids.

This clonotype was detected only a few times. This chain links TRBV3-1 with TRBJ2-1; D remains unclear. Trimming took 4 bases from V and 6 from J, leaving 19 bases between them. Germline values: CDR1 LGHDT, CDR2 YNNKEL (reference sequence). This CDR3 comprises 16 residues. Here the CDR3 DNA reads TGTGCCAGCAGCCCCACCGGGCCTTGGGCTGGCAATGAGCAGTTCTTC. This gives the protein CASSPTGPWAGNEQFF.

This sequence joins TRBV10-3 and TRBJ2-5, with D perhaps assigned TRBD1 or TRBD2 (5 bases each). Judging by the DNA end, TRBJ2-1 fits better; the J call may be wrong. Germline lookup yields CDR1 ENHRY and CDR2 SYGVKD. The CDR3 length is 13 residues. The CDR3 protein is CAISEGTVNEQFF. The CDR3 DNA sequence: TGTGCCATCAGTGAGGGGACGGTGAATGAGCAGTTCTTC.

This clonotype was seen more than once but under ten times. This rearrangement joins TRBV29-1 to TRBJ1-2; no clear D gene. This CDR3 is built from 11 residues. CDR1 and CDR2 (germline): SQVTM, ANQGSEA. V lost 3 bases and J 6 bases, leaving 8 bases between the germline ends. The CDR3 sequence: CSVDWGHGYTF. CDR3 DNA sequence: TGCAGCGTTGACTGGGGTCATGGCTACACCTTC.

This clonotype was detected only a few times. The chain combines TRBV19 with TRBJ1-3; D gene ambiguous. Germline V gene data show CDR1 as LNHDA and CDR2 as SQIVND (reference sequence). CDR3 length: 14 amino acids. V was pared by 10 bases and J by 1 base, with 14 bases between. In DNA, the CDR3 is TGTGCCAAACATTCCGGGAATTCTGGAAACACCATATATTTT. Protein: CAKHSGNSGNTIYF.

This chain uses TRBV29-1 with TRBJ2-7; 12 nucleotides match TRBD1. The CDR3 runs to 13 residues. In germline, CDR1 is SQVTM, CDR2 ANQGSEA. With 4 bases clipped from V and 2 bases from J, the junction kept 0 bases outside the gene matches. CDR3 bases: TGCAGCGTTGGGGACAGGGGGCCCTACGAGCAGTACTTC. Translation gives CSVGDRGPYEQYF.

This clonotype has only a few counts. DNA of the CDR3: TGCAGCGTTCGTTTGTACAATGAGCAGTTCTTC. Its translation: CSVRLYNEQFF. The gene calls are TRBV29-1 and TRBJ2-1; D is undetermined. The V end was cut by 5 bases, the J end by 4 bases, with 6 bases between. This CDR3 region has 11 residues. Germline CDR1 and CDR2: SQVTM and ANQGSEA.

The chain links TRBV5-1 to TRBJ2-5; D is possibly TRBD2 (5 bases). Germline V gives CDR1 SGHRS, CDR2 YFSETQ. Trimming removed 2 bases at V and 0 bases at J, with 8 bases between. This CDR3 is built from 14 residues. CDR3 in DNA: TGCGCCAGCAGCTTCGCGGGTTACCAAGAGACCCAGTACTTC. Encoded protein: CASSFAGYQETQYF.

Points on this clonotype: One end of the junction does not line up with germline, which may come from a read error. J is TRBJ1-4 and V is TRBV6-5, with 7 bases matching TRBD1. CDR1 MNHEY and CDR2 SVGAGI come from the germline V gene. The CDR3 consists of 16 residues. The CDR3 DNA reads TGTGCCAGCGGTTACTCCGGGGCAGCCAGGGGGGAAAAACTGTTTTTT. Amino acid sequence: CASGYSGAARGEKLFF.

In its sample, this clonotype was seen a few times. The V call is TRBV7-9, the J call TRBJ2-3, with 8 bases that match TRBD1. CDR1 is SEHNR and CDR2 is FQNEAQ in the germline V gene (reference sequence). The V gene end was trimmed by 1 base and the J gene end by 7 bases; junction bases not matched to a gene: 7. The CDR3 consists of 15 residues. This CDR3 is CASSLEGTGRYTQYF. The CDR3 nucleotides are TGTGCCAGCAGCTTAGAAGGGACAGGTAGATATACGCAGTATTTT.

The chain recombines TRBV5-6 with TRBJ1-5, with no clear D. The V gene lost 3 bases and the J gene lost 3 bases, with 10 bases spanning the gap. The CDR3 has 14 amino acids. Germline loops: CDR1 SGHDT, CDR2 YYEEEE. The CDR3 loop reads CASSWRTNNQPQHF. In nucleotides, the CDR3 is TGTGCCAGCAGCTGGAGGACGAACAATCAGCCCCAGCATTTT.

This clonotype was seen many times. CDR3 protein: CASSRGPSGNTIYF. CDR3 sequence (DNA): TGTGCCAGCTCCAGGGGGCCTTCTGGAAACACCATATATTTT. This chain links TRBV6-1 with TRBJ1-3; TRBD1 aligns across 8 bases. Germline V gene lookup returns CDR1 MNHNS and CDR2 SASEGT. Trimming removed 8 bases from V and 1 base from J; junction bases left unmatched: 4. This CDR3 has 14 residues.

This clonotype turned up a few times. This rearrangement joins TRBV5-1 to TRBJ2-1, with no clear D. The CDR3 totals 13 residues. Trimming stripped 0 bases from V and 5 bases from J, with 6 bases between. Per the germline V gene, CDR1 is SGHRS and CDR2 is YFSETQ. CDR3 loop: CASSLDVNNEQFF. The CDR3 DNA reads as TGCGCCAGCAGCTTGGACGTAAACAATGAGCAGTTCTTC.

This clonotype has just a few counts. The V gene is TRBV7-9, the J gene TRBJ2-1, with no clear D. The germline V gene encodes CDR1 SEHNR and CDR2 FQNEAQ (reference sequence). This CDR3 has 13 amino acids. V was trimmed by 6 bases and J by 2 bases, leaving 8 bases between them. The CDR3 region has the DNA TGTGCCAGCAGTCTTCTAACCTACAATGAGCAGTTCTTC. Its translation is CASSLLTYNEQFF.

The chain carries TRBV5-1 and TRBJ1-4; D is perhaps TRBD1 (6 bases). Trimming took off 4 bases at V and 0 bases at J, with 10 bases between the two ends. Germline loops: CDR1 SGHRS, CDR2 YFSETQ. This CDR3 has 15 amino acids. CDR3: CASSHGQPTNEKLFF. The CDR3 bases are TGCGCCAGCAGCCACGGACAGCCAACTAATGAAAAACTGTTTTTT.

The J gene is TRBJ2-2, the V gene TRBV12-3 or TRBV12-4; 11 nucleotides match TRBD1. Trimming removed 6 bases from V and 6 bases from J; junction bases left unmatched: 6. The CDR3 is 15 residues long. The CDR3 here is CASSPRDRGSGELFF. For the CDR3, the DNA is TGTGCCAGCAGCCCCCGGGACAGGGGGTCCGGGGAGCTGTTTTTT.